This T cell receptor beta chain was retrieved from a study of control samples from healthy donors and cancer patients. V lost 7 bases, J lost 2 bases, and 15 bases lay in between. CDR3 length equals 15 residues. Germline values: CDR1 LNHDA, CDR2 SQIVND (reference sequence). The table came from immunoSEQ multiplex PCR; TCRdb's copy has only in-frame clones and leaves some out. The sample yields tens of thousands of clones, over 85% seen once. The rearrangement links TRBV19 to TRBJ2-1; D unclear. This TCR derives from a woman aged 55-70 years with head and neck cancer. The specimen sequenced was PBMCs. This CDR3 is CASTPSMLPYNEQFF. The CDR3 nucleotides read TGTGCCAGTACCCCATCCATGTTACCCTACAATGAGCAGTTCTTC.